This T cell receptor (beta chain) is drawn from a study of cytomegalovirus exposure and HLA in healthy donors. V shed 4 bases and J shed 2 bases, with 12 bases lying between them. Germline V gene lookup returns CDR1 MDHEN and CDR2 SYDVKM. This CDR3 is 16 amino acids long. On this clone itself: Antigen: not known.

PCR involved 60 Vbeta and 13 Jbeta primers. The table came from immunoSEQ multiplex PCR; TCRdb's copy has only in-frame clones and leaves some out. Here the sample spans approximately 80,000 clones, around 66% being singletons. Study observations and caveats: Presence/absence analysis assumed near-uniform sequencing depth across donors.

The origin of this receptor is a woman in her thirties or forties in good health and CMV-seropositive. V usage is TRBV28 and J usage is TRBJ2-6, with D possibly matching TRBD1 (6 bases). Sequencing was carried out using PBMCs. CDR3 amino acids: CASSSDSSPGANVLTF. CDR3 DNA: TGTGCCAGCAGTTCGGACAGCAGCCCTGGGGCCAACGTCCTGACTTTC.